This note documents a single T cell receptor (beta chain) sequence. The CDR3 is made up of 14 amino acids. Germline V CDR1 and CDR2: SGHDN, FVKESK. The V end was cut by 4 bases, the J end by 8 bases, with 16 bases between. TCRdb keeps only in-frame clones here, not all; method: immunoSEQ multiplex PCR. This repertoire shows roughly 330,000 clones, about 90% found once; its top ten account for 5% to 7.5%. These data are taken from a study of blood T cell repertoires in COVID-19. The wider study: PBMCs, B-cell-depleted T cells, or T cells were the source of the cDNA or gDNA that made up the material.

This chain joins TRBV14 and TRBJ2-3; a weak D match, TRBD2 (6 bases). The sequenced sample was peripheral blood. The clonotype comes from a man younger than 30 who had recovered from COVID-19. CDR3 DNA: TGTGCCAGCAGCCCAAACGAACGGGGAGGTACGCAGTATTTT. Amino acids: CASSPNERGGTQYF.